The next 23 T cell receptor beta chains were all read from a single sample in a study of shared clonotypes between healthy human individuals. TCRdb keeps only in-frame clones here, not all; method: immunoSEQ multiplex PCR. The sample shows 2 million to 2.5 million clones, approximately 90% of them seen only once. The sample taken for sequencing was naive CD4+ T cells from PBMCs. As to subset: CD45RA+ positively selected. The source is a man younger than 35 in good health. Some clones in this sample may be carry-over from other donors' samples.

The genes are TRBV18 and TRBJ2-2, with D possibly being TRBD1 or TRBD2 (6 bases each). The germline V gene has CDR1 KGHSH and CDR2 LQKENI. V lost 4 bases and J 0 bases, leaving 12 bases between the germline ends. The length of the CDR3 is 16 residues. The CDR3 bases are TGTGCCAGCTCACTACTGGAGGGGGCGAACACCGGGGAGCTGTTTTTT. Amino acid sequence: CASSLLEGANTGELFF.

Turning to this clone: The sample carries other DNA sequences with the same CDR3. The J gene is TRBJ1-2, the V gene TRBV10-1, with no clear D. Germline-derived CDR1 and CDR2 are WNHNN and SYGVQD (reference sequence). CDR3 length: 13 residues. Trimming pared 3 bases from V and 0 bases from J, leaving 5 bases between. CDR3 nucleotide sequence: TGCGCCAGCAGTGATAGGGCTAACTATGGCTACACCTTC. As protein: CASSDRANYGYTF.

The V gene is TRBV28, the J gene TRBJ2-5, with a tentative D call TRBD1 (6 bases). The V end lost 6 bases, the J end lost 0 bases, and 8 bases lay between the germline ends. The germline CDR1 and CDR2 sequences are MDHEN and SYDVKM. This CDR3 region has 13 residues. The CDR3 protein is CASRDSNQETQYF. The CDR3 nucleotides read TGTGCCAGCAGGGACAGTAACCAAGAGACCCAGTACTTC.

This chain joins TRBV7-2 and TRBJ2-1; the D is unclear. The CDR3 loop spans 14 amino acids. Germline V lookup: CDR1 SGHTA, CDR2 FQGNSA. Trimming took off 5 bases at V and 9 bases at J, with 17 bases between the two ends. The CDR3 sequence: CASSPRFAESEQFF. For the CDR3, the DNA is TGTGCCAGCAGCCCAAGATTCGCGGAGAGTGAGCAGTTCTTC.

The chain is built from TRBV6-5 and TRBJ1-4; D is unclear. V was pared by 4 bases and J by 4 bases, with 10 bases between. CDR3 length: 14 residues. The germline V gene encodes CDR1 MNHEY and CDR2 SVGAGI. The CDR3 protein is CASSSPNNNEKLFF. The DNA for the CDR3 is TGTGCCAGCAGTTCGCCCAACAATAATGAAAAACTGTTTTTT.

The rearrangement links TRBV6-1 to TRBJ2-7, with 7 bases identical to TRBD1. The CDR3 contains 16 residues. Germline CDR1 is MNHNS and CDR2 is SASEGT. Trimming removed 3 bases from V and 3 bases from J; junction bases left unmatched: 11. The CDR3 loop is CASSDYGTARVYEQYF. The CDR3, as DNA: TGTGCCAGCAGTGATTATGGGACAGCCCGGGTCTACGAGCAGTACTTC.

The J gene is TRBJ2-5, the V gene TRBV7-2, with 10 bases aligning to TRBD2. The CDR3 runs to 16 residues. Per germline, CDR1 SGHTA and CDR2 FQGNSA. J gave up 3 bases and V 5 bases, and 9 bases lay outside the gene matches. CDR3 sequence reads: CASSLLGAGGKETQYF. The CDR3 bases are TGTGCCAGCAGCCTTTTGGGAGCGGGAGGGAAAGAGACCCAGTACTTC. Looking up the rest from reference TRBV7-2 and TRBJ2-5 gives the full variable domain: GAGVSQSPSNKVTEKGKDVELRCDPISGHTALYWYRQSLGQGLEFLIYFQGNSAPDKSGLPSDRFSAERTGGSVSTLTIQRTQQEDSAVYLCASSLLGAGGKETQYFGPGTRLLVL.

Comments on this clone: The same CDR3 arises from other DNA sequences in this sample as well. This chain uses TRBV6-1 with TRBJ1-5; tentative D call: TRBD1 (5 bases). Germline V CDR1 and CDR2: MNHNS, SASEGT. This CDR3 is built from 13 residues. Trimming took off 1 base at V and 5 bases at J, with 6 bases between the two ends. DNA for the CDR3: TGTGCCAGCAGTGAAGGGGGCGATCAGCCCCAGCATTTT. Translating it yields CASSEGGDQPQHF.

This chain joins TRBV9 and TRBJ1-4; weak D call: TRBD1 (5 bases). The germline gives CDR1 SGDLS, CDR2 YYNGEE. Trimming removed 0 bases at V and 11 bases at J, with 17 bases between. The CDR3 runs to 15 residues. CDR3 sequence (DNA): TGTGCCAGCAGCGTAGGGGGGACGGCGGGTACTAAACTGTTTTTT. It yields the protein CASSVGGTAGTKLFF.

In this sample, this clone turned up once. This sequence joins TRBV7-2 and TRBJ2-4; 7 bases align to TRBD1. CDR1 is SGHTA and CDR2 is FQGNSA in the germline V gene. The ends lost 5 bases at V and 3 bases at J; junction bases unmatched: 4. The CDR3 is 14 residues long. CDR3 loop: CASSTGALKNIQYF. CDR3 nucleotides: TGTGCCAGCAGCACAGGGGCCCTCAAAAACATTCAGTACTTC.

Here the CDR3 reads CASKFTTAANTEAFF. CDR3 in DNA: TGTGCCAGCAAATTCACCACGGCTGCGAACACTGAAGCTTTCTTT. This chain uses TRBV28 with TRBJ1-1; no reliable D call. V was trimmed by 7 bases and J by 1 base, leaving 16 bases between them. The CDR3 has 15 amino acids. The germline V gene has CDR1 MDHEN and CDR2 SYDVKM.

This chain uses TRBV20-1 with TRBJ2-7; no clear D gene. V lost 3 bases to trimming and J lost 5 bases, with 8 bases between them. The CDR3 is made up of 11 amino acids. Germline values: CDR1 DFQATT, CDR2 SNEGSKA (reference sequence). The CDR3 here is CSASKVDEQYF. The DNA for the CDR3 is TGCAGTGCTAGTAAAGTCGACGAGCAGTACTTC.

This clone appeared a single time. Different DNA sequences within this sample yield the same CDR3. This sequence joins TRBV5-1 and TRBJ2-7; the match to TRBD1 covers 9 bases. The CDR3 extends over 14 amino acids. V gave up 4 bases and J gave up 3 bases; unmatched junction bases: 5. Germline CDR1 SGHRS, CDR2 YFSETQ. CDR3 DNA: TGCGCCAGCAGCCCGGACAGGGGCAGCTACGAGCAGTACTTC. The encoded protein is CASSPDRGSYEQYF.

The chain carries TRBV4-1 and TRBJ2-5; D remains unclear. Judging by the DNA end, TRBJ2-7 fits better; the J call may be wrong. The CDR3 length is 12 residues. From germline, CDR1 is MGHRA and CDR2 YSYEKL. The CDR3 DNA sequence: TGCGCCAGCAGCCAAGTTCGGAACGAGCAGTACTTC. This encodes CASSQVRNEQYF.

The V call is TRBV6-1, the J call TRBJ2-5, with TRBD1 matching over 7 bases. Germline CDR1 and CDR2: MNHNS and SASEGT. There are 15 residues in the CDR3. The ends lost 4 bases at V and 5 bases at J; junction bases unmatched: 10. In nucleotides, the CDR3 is TGTGCCAGCAGTGTGGGACAGTATTTGTGGGAGACCCAGTACTTC. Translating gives CASSVGQYLWETQYF.

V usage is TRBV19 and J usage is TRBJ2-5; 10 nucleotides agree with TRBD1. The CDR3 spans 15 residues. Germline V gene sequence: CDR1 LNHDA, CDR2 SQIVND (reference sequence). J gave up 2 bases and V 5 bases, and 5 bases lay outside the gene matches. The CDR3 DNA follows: TGTGCCAGTAGTGTTGACAGGGGGCCTCAAGAGACCCAGTACTTC. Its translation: CASSVDRGPQETQYF.

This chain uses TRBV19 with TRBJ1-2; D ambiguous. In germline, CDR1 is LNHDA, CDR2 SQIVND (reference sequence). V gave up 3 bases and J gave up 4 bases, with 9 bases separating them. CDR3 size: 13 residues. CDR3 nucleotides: TGTGCCAGTAGTATGGTACAAACCTATGGCTACACCTTC. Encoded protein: CASSMVQTYGYTF.

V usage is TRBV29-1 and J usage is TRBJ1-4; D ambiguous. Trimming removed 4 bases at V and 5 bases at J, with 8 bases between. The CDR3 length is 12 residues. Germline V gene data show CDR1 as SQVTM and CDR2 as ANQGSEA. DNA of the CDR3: TGCAGCGTTGTTTCGCACAATGAAAAACTGTTTTTT. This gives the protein CSVVSHNEKLFF.

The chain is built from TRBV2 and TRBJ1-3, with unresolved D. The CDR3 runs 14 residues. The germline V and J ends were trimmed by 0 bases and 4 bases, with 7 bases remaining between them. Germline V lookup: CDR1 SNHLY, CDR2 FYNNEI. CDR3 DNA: TGTGCCAGCAGTGAAGCCTTTATAGGAAACACCATATATTTT. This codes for CASSEAFIGNTIYF. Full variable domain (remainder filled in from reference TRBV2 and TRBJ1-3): EPEVTQTPSHQVTQMGQEVILRCVPISNHLYFYWYRQILGQKVEFLVSFYNNEISEKSEIFDDQFSVERPDGSNFTLKIRSTKLEDSAMYFCASSEAFIGNTIYFGEGSWLTVV.

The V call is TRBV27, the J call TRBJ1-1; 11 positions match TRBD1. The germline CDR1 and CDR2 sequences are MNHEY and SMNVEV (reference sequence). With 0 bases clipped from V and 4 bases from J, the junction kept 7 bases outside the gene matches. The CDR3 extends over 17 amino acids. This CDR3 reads CASSLSRTGGTVTEAFF. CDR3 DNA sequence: TGTGCCAGCAGTTTATCACGGACAGGGGGCACGGTCACTGAAGCTTTCTTT.

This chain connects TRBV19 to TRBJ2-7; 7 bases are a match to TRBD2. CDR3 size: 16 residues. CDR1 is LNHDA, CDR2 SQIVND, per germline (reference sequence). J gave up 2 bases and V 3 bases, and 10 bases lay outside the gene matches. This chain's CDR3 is CASSIAASGTAYEQYF. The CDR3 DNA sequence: TGTGCCAGTAGTATCGCGGCCAGCGGGACCGCCTACGAGCAGTACTTC.

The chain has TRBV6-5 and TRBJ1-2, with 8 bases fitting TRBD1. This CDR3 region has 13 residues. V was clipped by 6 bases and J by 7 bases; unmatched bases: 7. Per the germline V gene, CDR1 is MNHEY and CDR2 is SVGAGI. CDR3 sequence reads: CASRSNRGGGYTF. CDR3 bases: TGTGCCAGCAGGTCGAACAGGGGGGGTGGCTACACCTTC.

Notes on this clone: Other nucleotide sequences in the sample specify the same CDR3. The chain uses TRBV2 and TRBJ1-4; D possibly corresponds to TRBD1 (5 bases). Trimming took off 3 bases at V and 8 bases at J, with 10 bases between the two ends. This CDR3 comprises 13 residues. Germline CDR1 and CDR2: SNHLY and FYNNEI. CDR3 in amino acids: CASSEGRGEKLFF. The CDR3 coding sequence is TGTGCCAGCAGTGAGGGTAGGGGAGAAAAACTGTTTTTT.